This TCR beta chain was found in a study of CD8 T cells in ankylosing spondylitis. Broader study findings: In ankylosing spondylitis blood, a motif of seven to nine highly homologous TCR beta variants appeared characteristic. It was reported that disease-linked clones were significantly enriched in matched ankylosing spondylitis synovial fluid. Disease-associated clonotypes exhibited CD8+ identity and were relatively infrequent in peripheral blood.

This clonotype is labeled as medium-sized. The antigen remains unidentified. CDR1 is SGDLS and CDR2 is YYNGEE in the germline V gene. Unmatched junction bases numbered 8, after V lost 3 bases and J lost 3 bases. The CDR3 contains 15 residues. TCRdb redid the calling of the 5' RACE reads with MiXCR, one entry per CDR3 protein. The sample lists roughly 38,000 distinct CDR3 sequences; over 2.5% were seen once. Sample: blood, either unsorted or a sorted T cell fraction (not recorded which). The receptor was derived from a male donor with ankylosing spondylitis or in good health (not recorded which). The V and J genes are TRBV9 and TRBJ1-1, with 7 nucleotides matching TRBD1. The chain's CDR3 is CASSARQGSYTEAFF. The CDR3 DNA reads as TGTGCCAGCAGCGCTCGACAGGGCAGTTACACTGAAGCTTTCTTT.